These 27 T cell receptor beta chains share one sample of origin, sequenced in a study of Ad26.COV2.S vaccination and SARS-CoV-2 variants (dated by TCRdb to the early 2020s). The treatment or condition label, as the study defines it: roughly 18 received Ad26.COV2.S at low or high dose, single or two shots; five or six received placebo; per-sample allocation not given. For vaccine and placebo recipients, repertoires were sequenced using samples collected on day 63 after the first injection. Receptor libraries were prepared by the immunoSEQ multiplex PCR assay. TCRdb provides this immuneACCESS table in a form limited to in-frame rearrangements. Some clones are lacking; in checked studies, under half of them reflect an unresolved V gene, and why the rest are absent is not known. The sample contains over 400,000 clones, about 92% of them found a single time. The ten largest clones add up to around 4.2% of the sample.

Sample: peripheral blood, taken in a trial of Ad26.COV2.S vaccine versus placebo. Receptors originate from a person between 18 and 65 years old who received the Ad26.COV2.S COVID-19 vaccine or a placebo.

The CDR3 spells CASSSLLRRDRDNSPLHF. For the CDR3, the DNA is TGTGCCAGCAGCTCCCTTCTCCGCCGGGACAGGGACAATTCACCCCTCCACTTT. This chain uses TRBV7-2 with TRBJ1-6, with 9 bases identical to TRBD1. V lost 4 bases, J lost 7 bases, and 14 bases stayed unmatched. The CDR3 is 18 residues long. Germline CDR1 is SGHTA and CDR2 is FQGNSA.

As regards this clone: Other DNA sequences in the sample encode the same CDR3. The gene calls are TRBV20-1 and TRBJ2-1; no firm D call. The V end lost 5 bases, the J end lost 5 bases, and 4 bases lay between the germline ends. The V gene's germline CDR1 is DFQATT and CDR2 SNEGSKA (reference sequence). The CDR3 is 10 amino acids. CDR3 sequence (DNA): TGCAGTGCTTTCAACAATGAGCAGTTCTTC. Translated, it gives CSAFNNEQFF.

The chain links TRBV5-5 to TRBJ2-5; 10 bases match TRBD1. The CDR3 covers 15 residues. V trimming: 4 bases; J trimming: 5 bases; junction bases outside the gene matches: 8. Per germline, CDR1 SGHKS and CDR2 YYEKEE (reference sequence). The CDR3, as DNA: TGTGCCAGCAGCACGCCGGGACAGGGGATGGAGACCCAGTACTTC. Translation: CASSTPGQGMETQYF. The full variable domain, completed using reference TRBV5-5 and TRBJ2-5, is DAGVTQSPTHLIKTRGQQVTLRCSPISGHKSVSWYQQVLGQGPQFIFQYYEKEERGRGNFPDRFSARQFPNYSSELNVNALLLGDSALYLCASSTPGQGMETQYFGPGTRLLVL.

A single count supports this clone. The chain couples TRBV6-1 to TRBJ2-1, with 8 bases fitting TRBD2. V dropped 3 bases and J dropped 7; count of bases not matched to a gene: 11. Germline-derived CDR1 and CDR2 are MNHNS and SASEGT. The CDR3 totals 16 residues. The CDR3 coding sequence is TGTGCCAGCAGTGACCTATTAGCGGGAACCGGGAATGAGCAGTTCTTC. Encoded protein: CASSDLLAGTGNEQFF.

The rearrangement uses TRBV5-1 and TRBJ2-3; D uncertain. V was trimmed by 0 bases and J by 1 base, leaving 9 bases between them. The germline gives CDR1 SGHRS, CDR2 YFSETQ. The CDR3 is 15 residues long. CDR3 sequence (DNA): TGCGCCAGCAGCTTGGAACCTAGGGGCACAGATACGCAGTATTTT. It translates to CASSLEPRGTDTQYF.

The rearrangement joins TRBV5-4 to TRBJ1-1, with TRBD1 as a possible D gene (6 bases). Trimming took 0 bases from V and 2 from J, leaving 17 bases between them. CDR3 size: 17 residues. Germline V gene data show CDR1 as SGHNT and CDR2 as YYREEE (reference sequence). The CDR3 loop is CASSLGPGGAPNTEAFF. CDR3 coding DNA: TGTGCCAGCAGCTTGGGACCGGGGGGGGCCCCCAACACTGAAGCTTTCTTT.

V usage is TRBV11-1 and J usage is TRBJ2-7, with TRBD2 matching over 9 bases. Germline trimming cut 5 bases from V and 5 bases from J; bases unmatched to any gene: 7. The germline CDR1 and CDR2 sequences are SGHAT and FQDESV (reference sequence). CDR3 length: 14 residues. The CDR3 coding sequence is TGTGCCAGCAGCCGACTGGGACTAGCCCACGAGCAGTACTTC. It is translated as CASSRLGLAHEQYF.

This clone was seen just once. The chain recombines TRBV5-6 with TRBJ2-7, with 10 bases lining up with TRBD1. V was clipped by 4 bases and J by 2 bases; unmatched bases: 3. CDR3 length: 14 residues. Germline-derived CDR1 and CDR2 are SGHDT and YYEEEE. CDR3 loop: CASSPGTGAYEQYF. Here the CDR3 DNA reads TGTGCCAGCAGCCCTGGGACAGGGGCCTACGAGCAGTACTTC.

The V call is TRBV5-6, the J call TRBJ1-2; weak D call: TRBD1 (5 bases). The CDR3 length is 13 residues. The V end was cut by 2 bases, the J end by 6 bases, with 11 bases between. Germline lookup yields CDR1 SGHDT and CDR2 YYEEEE. CDR3 nucleotides: TGTGCCAGCAGCTTCATTGGGGGGGATGGCTACACCTTC. It codes for CASSFIGGDGYTF.

The chain employs TRBV18 and TRBJ2-7; D not resolved. V shed 4 bases and J shed 4 bases, with 11 bases lying between them. Germline V gene data show CDR1 as KGHSH and CDR2 as LQKENI. The CDR3 loop spans 13 amino acids. In DNA, the CDR3 is TGTGCCAGCTCACTAGGGTCCGTTTACGAGCAGTACTTC. Its protein product is CASSLGSVYEQYF.

A note on this clone: This sample also contains other DNA sequences that code for the same CDR3. V is TRBV4-2 and J is TRBJ2-3; D is ambiguous. Germline V gene data show CDR1 as LGHNA and CDR2 as YNFKEQ. V was pared by 0 bases and J by 5 bases, with 6 bases between. This CDR3 has 13 residues. The CDR3 reads CASSQDRKDTQYF. CDR3 sequence (DNA): TGTGCCAGCAGCCAAGATAGAAAAGATACGCAGTATTTT.

This chain connects TRBV18 to TRBJ2-5, with D tentatively TRBD2 (6 bases). The germline gives CDR1 KGHSH, CDR2 LQKENI. The CDR3 has 14 amino acids. V lost 3 bases, J lost 2 bases, and 10 bases lay in between. The CDR3 sequence is CASSPAGTQETQYF. The CDR3 region has the DNA TGTGCCAGCTCACCGGCCGGGACTCAAGAGACCCAGTACTTC. The complete variable domain, with remaining parts taken from reference TRBV18 and TRBJ2-5, reads NAGVMQNPRHLVRRRGQEARLRCSPMKGHSHVYWYRQLPEEGLKFMVYLQKENIIDESGMPKERFSAEFPKEGPSILRIQQVVRGDSAAYFCASSPAGTQETQYFGPGTRLLVL.

The chain links TRBV12-3 or TRBV12-4 to TRBJ2-5; 7 bases agree with TRBD1. The ends lost 5 bases at V and 7 bases at J; junction bases unmatched: 7. The CDR3 extends over 13 amino acids. CDR3 amino acids: CASSDRARGTQYF. The CDR3 coding sequence is TGTGCCAGCAGTGACAGGGCCAGGGGGACCCAGTACTTC.

The chain uses TRBV21-1 and TRBJ2-1; the table assigns TRBD2, which was not confirmed against the DNA. TRBV21-1 is listed as a pseudogene. The CDR3 is made up of 16 amino acids. CDR3 bases: TGTGCCAGCAGCAAAAGGGAGGGGACCCCATACAATGAGCAGTTCTTC. Its translation: CASSKREGTPYNEQFF.

This clone occurred once. This chain links TRBV2 with TRBJ2-3; D ambiguous. Between the trimmed V and J ends, which lost 3 bases and 5 bases, there was a span of 6 bases. Looked up from germline, CDR1 is SNHLY and CDR2 is FYNNEI. This CDR3 comprises 12 residues. CDR3: CASSERIDTQYF. CDR3 nucleotide sequence: TGTGCCAGCAGTGAGAGGATAGATACGCAGTATTTT.

The CDR3 bases are TGTGCCAGTAGTCCCCTCTTGCGGTCCACAGATACGCAGTATTTT. Protein: CASSPLLRSTDTQYF. The genes are TRBV19 and TRBJ2-3; the D is unclear. Germline V lookup: CDR1 LNHDA, CDR2 SQIVND (reference sequence). This CDR3 spans 15 amino acids. The ends were cut back, 5 bases at V and 2 bases at J, with 14 bases in the middle.

V is TRBV28 and J is TRBJ2-7, with 7 nucleotides matching TRBD2. CDR1 and CDR2 from the germline V gene are MDHEN and SYDVKM. This CDR3 has 14 amino acids. The J segment lost 2 bases and the V segment lost 6 bases, leaving 7 bases of the junction unmatched. The DNA of the CDR3 is TGTGCCAGCAGCCGAGCGGGACCCCCCTACGAGCAGTACTTC. It encodes CASSRAGPPYEQYF.

V usage is TRBV4-2 and J usage is TRBJ2-7, with 7 positions matching TRBD2. Per germline, CDR1 LGHNA and CDR2 YNFKEQ. The CDR3 totals 15 residues. Germline trimming cut 3 bases from V and 3 bases from J; bases unmatched to any gene: 8. As DNA, the CDR3 is TGTGCCAGCAGCCAGGGGAGGAGGGAGGGCTACGAGCAGTACTTC. The encoded protein is CASSQGRREGYEQYF.

The rearrangement joins TRBV29-1 to TRBJ1-1, with a weak D call TRBD1 (5 bases). The germline gives CDR1 SQVTM, CDR2 ANQGSEA. The CDR3 consists of 13 residues. Between the trimmed V and J ends, which lost 4 bases and 2 bases, there was a span of 11 bases. The CDR3 coding sequence is TGCAGCGTTGCCACAGGACCTAACACTGAAGCTTTCTTT. Encoded protein: CSVATGPNTEAFF.

The rearrangement links TRBV18 to TRBJ2-7, with D perhaps being TRBD1 or TRBD2 (5 bases each). The V gene's germline CDR1 is KGHSH and CDR2 LQKENI. This CDR3 comprises 20 residues. The V and J ends lost 2 bases and 2 bases respectively, with 28 bases between them. The CDR3 region has the DNA TGTGCCAGCTCACCAATTGTCGCCCGGGACGGAGCCTTCCAGACCTACGAGCAGTACTTC. It translates to CASSPIVARDGAFQTYEQYF. The full variable domain, rest sourced from reference TRBV18 and TRBJ2-7, is NAGVMQNPRHLVRRRGQEARLRCSPMKGHSHVYWYRQLPEEGLKFMVYLQKENIIDESGMPKERFSAEFPKEGPSILRIQQVVRGDSAAYFCASSPIVARDGAFQTYEQYFGPGTRLTVT.

The rearrangement uses TRBV5-4 and TRBJ2-2; D is uncertain. The CDR3 consists of 15 residues. V lost 0 bases and J 6 bases, leaving 12 bases between the germline ends. Germline assignment: CDR1 SGHNT and CDR2 YYREEE (reference sequence). The CDR3 region is CASSLVSGVAGELFF. CDR3 DNA sequence: TGTGCCAGCAGCTTGGTTTCGGGTGTAGCCGGGGAGCTGTTTTTT.

The V and J genes are TRBV7-8 and TRBJ2-2; 8 bases are a match to TRBD2. Germline V gene lookup returns CDR1 SGHVS and CDR2 FQNEAQ. After removal of 1 base from V and 4 bases from J, the junction contained 5 bases not matched to a gene. The CDR3 runs to 16 residues. The CDR3 DNA is TGTGCCAGCAGCTTAGGTCCGGGAGGGGGCACCGGGGAGCTGTTTTTT. Its translation: CASSLGPGGGTGELFF.

The rearrangement uses TRBV11-3 and TRBJ2-1, with TRBD2 matching over 11 bases. In germline, CDR1 is SGHNT, CDR2 YENEEA. The CDR3 contains 16 residues. V lost 1 base and J lost 8; bases outside the gene matches: 7. The CDR3 DNA sequence: TGTGCCAGCAGCTTAGGAAGACTAGCGGGACTTCATGAGCAGTTCTTC. This translates into CASSLGRLAGLHEQFF.

CDR3 sequence: CASSLAVGQGNTGELFF. CDR3 nucleotide sequence: TGTGCCAGCAGCTTAGCAGTAGGGCAGGGAAACACCGGGGAGCTGTTTTTT. The chain uses TRBV7-2 and TRBJ2-2; maybe TRBD1 (5 bases). The CDR3 consists of 17 residues. Germline V gives CDR1 SGHTA, CDR2 FQGNSA. Deletions cut 0 bases from V and 2 bases from J, with 13 bases between.

The chain combines TRBV5-6 with TRBJ2-7; D is ambiguous. V was shortened by 6 bases and J by 0 bases, with 16 bases between the two germline ends. The germline gives CDR1 SGHDT, CDR2 YYEEEE. This CDR3 comprises 15 residues. In DNA form, the CDR3 reads TGTGCCAGCACCCAAGCAAGGGATAGCTCCTACGAGCAGTACTTC. It encodes CASTQARDSSYEQYF.

The chain joins TRBV10-3 to TRBJ1-1; unclear D gene. In germline, CDR1 is ENHRY, CDR2 SYGVKD. The CDR3 has 16 amino acids. V lost 0 bases to trimming and J lost 2 bases, with 13 bases between them. CDR3 DNA: TGTGCCATCAGTGAGTCATTAGGCTCGTTCAACACTGAAGCTTTCTTT. Translated: CAISESLGSFNTEAFF.

This chain joins TRBV7-7 and TRBJ2-5; D gene uncertain. Trimming removed 1 base at V and 4 bases at J, with 7 bases between. CDR1 and CDR2 from the germline V gene are SSHAT and FNYEAQ (reference sequence). The CDR3 contains 13 residues. The CDR3 reads CASSLEGRETQYF. Written as DNA, the CDR3 is TGTGCCAGCAGCTTAGAAGGAAGAGAGACCCAGTACTTC. Combining the CDR3 with reference TRBV7-7 and TRBJ2-5 gives the whole variable domain GAGVSQSPRYKVTKRGQDVTLRCDPISSHATLYWYQQALGQGPEFLTYFNYEAQPDKSGLPSDRFSAERPEGSISTLTIQRTEQRDSAMYRCASSLEGRETQYFGPGTRLLVL.